This T cell receptor beta chain was identified during a study of blood T cell repertoires in COVID-19. Study information: PBMCs, B-cell-depleted T cells, or T cells were the source of the cDNA or gDNA that made up the material.

Per the study methods: For nucleated cells, counts were estimated from reference gene primer amplification. TCRdb's table, derived via immunoSEQ multiplex PCR, lists solely in-frame clones and lacks some. From that table come the V and J calls and clone size; the DNA was used to work out D and trimming. The repertoire holds approximately 400,000 clones, over 75% seen once, with 1.3% in the top ten. Germline V gene lookup returns CDR1 MNHNS and CDR2 SASEGT. This CDR3 comprises 13 residues. Deletions cut 3 bases from V and 0 bases from J, with 5 bases between. This clone was counted once. The V call is TRBV6-1, the J call TRBJ1-2; D uncertain. The sequenced material came from PBMCs or T cells enriched from blood (not recorded which). The sequence came from a man aged 25-45 years who had recovered from COVID-19. CDR3 nucleotides: TGTGCCAGCAGTGAGACTTCTAACTATGGCTACACCTTC. Amino acids: CASSETSNYGYTF.